This passage covers 14 T cell receptor beta chains from one sample sequenced in a study of cytomegalovirus exposure and HLA in healthy donors. The PCR ran on 60 Vbeta and 13 Jbeta primers. Some clones are missing from TCRdb's copy, which holds only in-frame ones; the method was immunoSEQ multiplex PCR. The table lists over 80,000 clones, with approximately 5.7% in the top ten. The sample taken for sequencing was PBMCs. Receptor source: a girl under 18 in good health and CMV-seropositive.

The chain couples TRBV10-2 to TRBJ1-5; D possibly corresponds to TRBD1 (5 bases). Germline V gene sequence: CDR1 WSHSY, CDR2 SAAADI. The V end lost 2 bases, the J end lost 0 bases, and 8 bases lay between the germline ends. This CDR3 contains 15 residues. CDR3 amino acids: CASSELGGSNQPQHF. CDR3 DNA sequence: TGCGCCAGCAGTGAGCTGGGGGGTAGCAATCAGCCCCAGCATTTT.

The J gene is TRBJ2-5, the V gene TRBV25-1; 8 positions agree with TRBD2. Looked up from germline, CDR1 is MGHDK and CDR2 is SYGVNS. This CDR3 is built from 18 residues. J lost 4 bases, V lost 2 bases, and 15 bases had no gene match. DNA for the CDR3: TGTGCCAGCAGTGAAGGTGGGGGGCCCGGGGGGGCCCGAGAGACCCAGTACTTC. It codes for CASSEGGGPGGARETQYF.

This chain uses TRBV6-5 with TRBJ2-1, with a weak D call TRBD1 (6 bases). Germline V gene lookup returns CDR1 MNHEY and CDR2 SVGAGI. The CDR3 contains 12 residues. V was shortened by 6 bases and J by 12 bases, with 15 bases between the two germline ends. The CDR3 spells CASSYRGGTQFF. Here the CDR3 DNA reads TGTGCCAGCAGCTACCGAGGGGGTACGCAGTTCTTC.

For this clone: The germline gene is not matched at one end of the junction; a read error may be the cause. The V and J genes are TRBV29-1 and TRBJ2-1; D unresolved. This CDR3 contains 13 residues. Germline CDR1 SQVTM, CDR2 ANQGSEA. This chain's CDR3 is CSVVRSSDNEQFF. CDR3 in DNA: TGCAGCGTTGTCCGGAGCTCCGACAATGAGCAGTTCTTC.

The gene calls are TRBV28 and TRBJ2-1; TRBD2 matches 10 bases. Losses at the gene ends were 4 bases for V and 2 bases for J; bases not matched to a gene: 11. The germline V gene has CDR1 MDHEN and CDR2 SYDVKM. CDR3 length: 18 residues. The CDR3 protein is CASSSILAGARTYNEQFF. Here the CDR3 DNA reads TGTGCCAGCAGTTCCATTCTAGCGGGGGCCCGCACCTACAATGAGCAGTTCTTC.

The J gene is TRBJ2-5, the V gene TRBV4-3, with 11 bases matching TRBD2. The CDR3 runs to 19 residues. The V and J ends lost 0 bases and 4 bases, in that order; junction bases with no gene match: 13. Per the germline V gene, CDR1 is LGHNA and CDR2 is YSLEER. This CDR3 is CASSQDHPTSGGPPETQYF. The CDR3 DNA is TGCGCCAGCAGCCAAGATCATCCCACTAGCGGGGGCCCACCAGAGACCCAGTACTTC.

The genes are TRBV18 and TRBJ1-2; D remains unclear. Trimming cost V 3 bases and J 3 bases, with 8 bases left between them. The CDR3 contains 13 residues. CDR1 KGHSH and CDR2 LQKENI come from the germline V gene. In nucleotides, the CDR3 is TGTGCCAGCTCACCGGGCAGCCACTATGGCTACACCTTC. Its protein product is CASSPGSHYGYTF.

The CDR3 is CASSQDRATQPQHF. The CDR3 DNA reads TGTGCCAGCAGCCAAGACAGGGCGACTCAGCCCCAGCATTTT. This chain joins TRBV4-2 and TRBJ1-5; tentatively, D is TRBD1 (5 bases). CDR3 length: 14 amino acids. Per germline, CDR1 LGHNA and CDR2 YNFKEQ. V was pared by 0 bases and J by 6 bases, with 9 bases between.

The J gene is TRBJ1-1, the V gene TRBV27; D gene uncertain. The germline V gene encodes CDR1 MNHEY and CDR2 SMNVEV (reference sequence). The CDR3 runs 14 residues. Between the trimmed V and J ends, which lost 5 bases and 1 base, there was a span of 11 bases. The CDR3 nucleotides are TGTGCCAGCAGTCACCCCCACAAGAACACTGAAGCTTTCTTT. This gives the protein CASSHPHKNTEAFF.

This chain joins TRBV9 and TRBJ1-1; possibly TRBD1 for D (6 bases). With 0 bases removed from V and 7 bases from J, the gap between germline ends came to 16 bases. The germline CDR1 and CDR2 sequences are SGDLS and YYNGEE. This CDR3 contains 15 residues. The CDR3 DNA follows: TGTGCCAGCAGCGTAGTTGGGGGCGAGAAGGATGAAGCTTTCTTT. Protein sequence: CASSVVGGEKDEAFF.

The chain employs TRBV5-1 and TRBJ1-1, with 7 bases fitting TRBD1. Germline CDR1 is SGHRS and CDR2 is YFSETQ. Trimming at V came to 5 bases and at J to 13 bases, leaving 17 bases not matched to a gene. This CDR3 is 14 amino acids long. The CDR3 region has the DNA TGCGCCAGCAGGGTAGCAAGACAGGGCGATCAAGATTTCTTT. This translates into CASRVARQGDQDFF.

The rearrangement uses TRBV6-5 and TRBJ1-2; TRBD1 matches at 9 bases. The CDR3 consists of 16 residues. Germline CDR1 MNHEY, CDR2 SVGAGI. V was clipped by 0 bases and J by 8 bases; unmatched bases: 10. In DNA, the CDR3 is TGTGCCAGCAGTTACTCGGGCGTGGGGACAGGGTTAGGCTACACCTTC. It encodes CASSYSGVGTGLGYTF.

The CDR3 loop is CASSRDRVNTEAFF. In nucleotides, the CDR3 is TGTGCCAGCAGCAGGGACAGAGTGAACACTGAAGCTTTCTTT. This chain joins TRBV7-2 and TRBJ1-1, with 7 bases aligning to TRBD1. Per germline, CDR1 SGHTA and CDR2 FQGNSA. The J segment lost 0 bases and the V segment lost 5 bases, leaving 3 bases of the junction unmatched. The CDR3 has 14 amino acids.

The genes are TRBV4-1 and TRBJ1-2, with D tentatively TRBD1 (5 bases). This CDR3 is 17 amino acids long. Germline CDR1 MGHRA, CDR2 YSYEKL. V shed 0 bases and J shed 4 bases, with 18 bases lying between them. This chain's CDR3 is CASSQDTGQGSGYGYTF. DNA for the CDR3: TGCGCCAGCAGCCAAGATACGGGCCAGGGATCGGGCTATGGCTACACCTTC.